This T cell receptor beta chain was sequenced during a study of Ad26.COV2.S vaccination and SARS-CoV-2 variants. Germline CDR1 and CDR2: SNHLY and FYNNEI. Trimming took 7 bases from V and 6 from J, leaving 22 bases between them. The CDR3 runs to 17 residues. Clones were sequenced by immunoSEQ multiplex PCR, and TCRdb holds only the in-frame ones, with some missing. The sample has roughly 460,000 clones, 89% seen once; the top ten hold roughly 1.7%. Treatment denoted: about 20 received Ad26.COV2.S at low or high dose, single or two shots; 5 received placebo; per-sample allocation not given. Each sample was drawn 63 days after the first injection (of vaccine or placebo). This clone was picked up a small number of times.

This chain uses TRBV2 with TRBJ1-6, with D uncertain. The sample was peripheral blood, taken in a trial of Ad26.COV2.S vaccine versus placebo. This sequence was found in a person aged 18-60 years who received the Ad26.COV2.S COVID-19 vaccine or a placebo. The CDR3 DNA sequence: TGTGCCAGCAATAGAGGTCGGCCAGCACAGATTAATTCACCCCTCCACTTT. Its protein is CASNRGRPAQINSPLHF.